This entry is about one TCR beta chain. Sequenced by immunoSEQ multiplex PCR; TCRdb stores in-frame clones only, minus some. The table records some 99,000 clones, more than 65% of them present only once. The V gene lost 2 bases and the J gene lost 4 bases, with 14 bases spanning the gap. Germline V gene data show CDR1 as SNHLY and CDR2 as FYNNEI. The CDR3 runs to 15 residues. The sample originates from a study of blood T cell repertoires in COVID-19. Study background: The cDNA or gDNA used as material had been derived from T cells, B-cell-depleted T cells, or PBMCs.

Sequencing input: peripheral blood. The source of this sequence is a woman older than 75 with acute or convalescent COVID-19. The rearrangement links TRBV2 to TRBJ1-2, with D perhaps TRBD1 (6 bases). CDR3 region: CASSETTGRVYGYTF. The CDR3 DNA reads as TGTGCCAGCAGTGAAACCACAGGGCGAGTCTATGGCTACACCTTC.